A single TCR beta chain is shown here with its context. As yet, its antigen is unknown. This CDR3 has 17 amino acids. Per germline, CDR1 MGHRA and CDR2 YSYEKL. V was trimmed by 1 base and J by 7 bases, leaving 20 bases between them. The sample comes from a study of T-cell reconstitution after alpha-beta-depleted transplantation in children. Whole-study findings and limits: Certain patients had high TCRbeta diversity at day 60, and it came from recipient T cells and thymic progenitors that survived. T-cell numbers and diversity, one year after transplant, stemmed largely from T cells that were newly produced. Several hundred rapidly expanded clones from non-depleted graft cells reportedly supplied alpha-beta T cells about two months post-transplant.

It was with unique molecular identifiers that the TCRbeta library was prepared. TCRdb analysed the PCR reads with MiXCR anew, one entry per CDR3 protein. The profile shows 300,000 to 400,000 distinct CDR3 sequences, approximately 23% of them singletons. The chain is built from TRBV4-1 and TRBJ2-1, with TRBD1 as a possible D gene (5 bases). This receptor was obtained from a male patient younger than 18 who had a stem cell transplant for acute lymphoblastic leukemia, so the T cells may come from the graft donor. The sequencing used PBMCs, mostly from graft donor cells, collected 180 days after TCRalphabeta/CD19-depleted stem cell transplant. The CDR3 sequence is CASSQGPGTGRKNEQFF. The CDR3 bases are TGCGCCAGCAGCCAAGGCCCGGGCACAGGCAGGAAGAATGAGCAGTTCTTC.